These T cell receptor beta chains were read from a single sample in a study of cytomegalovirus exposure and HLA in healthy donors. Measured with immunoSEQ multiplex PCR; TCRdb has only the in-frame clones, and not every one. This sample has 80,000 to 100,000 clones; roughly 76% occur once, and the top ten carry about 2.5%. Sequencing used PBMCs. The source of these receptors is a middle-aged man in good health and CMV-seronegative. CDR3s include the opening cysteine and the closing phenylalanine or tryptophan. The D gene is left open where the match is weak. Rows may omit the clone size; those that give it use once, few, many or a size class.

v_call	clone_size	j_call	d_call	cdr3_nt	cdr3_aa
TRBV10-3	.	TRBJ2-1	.	TGTGCCTCGGAGGGTGACAATGAGCAGTTCTTC	CASEGDNEQFF
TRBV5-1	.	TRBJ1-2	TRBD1	TGCGCCAGCAGCGGGGGGACAGACAGGCAGTCCTACACCTTC	CASSGGTDRQSYTF
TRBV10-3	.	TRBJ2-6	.	TGTGCCATCAGCAGGGACTCAGGAGTAGCTGGGGCCAACGTCCTGACTTTC	CAISRDSGVAGANVLTF
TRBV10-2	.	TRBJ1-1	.	TGCGCCACAACGACCGGGAGGCACACTGAAGCTTTCTTT	CATTTGRHTEAFF
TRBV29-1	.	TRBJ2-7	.	TGCAGCGTAAATAAGGGGGACGAGCAGTACTTC	CSVNKGDEQYF
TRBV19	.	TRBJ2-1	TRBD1	TGTGCCAGTAGTCCATGGACAGGGTCCTACAATGAGCAGTTCTTC	CASSPWTGSYNEQFF
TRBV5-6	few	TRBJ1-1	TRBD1	TGTGCCAGCAGCTCGGGACAGAAAGAGGCTGAAGCTTTCTTT	CASSSGQKEAEAFF
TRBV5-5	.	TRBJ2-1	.	TGTGCCAGCAGCTTAAGGTCAGGGCTCCATGAGCAGTTCTTC	CASSLRSGLHEQFF
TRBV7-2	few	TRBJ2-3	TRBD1	TGTGCCAGCAGTCCACAGGGGGCGCCCACAGATACGCAGTATTTT	CASSPQGAPTDTQYF
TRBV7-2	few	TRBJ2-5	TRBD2	TGTGCCAGCAGCTTAGCGAGGCCTAGCGGGCAAGAGACCCAGTACTTC	CASSLARPSGQETQYF
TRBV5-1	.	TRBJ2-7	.	TGCGCCAGCAGCGCCGGGACACCTTACGAGCAGTACTTC	CASSAGTPYEQYF
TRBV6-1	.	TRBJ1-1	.	TGTGCCAGCAGTCCCCCCGGAGGATTTGGGACTGAAGCTTTCTTT	CASSPPGGFGTEAFF